This entry features one T cell receptor (beta chain) sequence. The target antigen is unknown. Germline lookup yields CDR1 MDHEN and CDR2 SYDVKM. The CDR3 is 16 amino acids. Between the trimmed V and J ends, which lost 0 bases and 3 bases, there was a span of 12 bases. Libraries were prepared by immunoSEQ multiplex PCR; TCRdb keeps only in-frame clonotypes and omits some of them. The data show some 30,000 clones, about nine tenths seen once. The data derive from a study of lymphopenia after photon versus proton radiotherapy. Study-wide results and caveats: After lymphocyte nadir, photon-treated repertoires showed oligoclonal expansion, especially CD8+ Temra. In patients who died, overall survival fell as post-nadir TCR diversity dropped more. Better survival with proton therapy was suggested as possible, not demonstrated. Relative stability marked proton patients; photon patients lost diversity and naive cells.

This clonotype was obtained from a woman aged 45 to 65 with pancreatic cancer. V is TRBV28 and J is TRBJ1-3, with a weak D call TRBD1 (6 bases). This sample comprised peripheral blood, obtained from a patient treated with photon-based radiotherapy. CDR3 amino acids: CASSLWQGPGGNTIYF. The DNA of the CDR3 is TGTGCCAGCAGTTTATGGCAGGGGCCCGGTGGAAACACCATATATTTT.